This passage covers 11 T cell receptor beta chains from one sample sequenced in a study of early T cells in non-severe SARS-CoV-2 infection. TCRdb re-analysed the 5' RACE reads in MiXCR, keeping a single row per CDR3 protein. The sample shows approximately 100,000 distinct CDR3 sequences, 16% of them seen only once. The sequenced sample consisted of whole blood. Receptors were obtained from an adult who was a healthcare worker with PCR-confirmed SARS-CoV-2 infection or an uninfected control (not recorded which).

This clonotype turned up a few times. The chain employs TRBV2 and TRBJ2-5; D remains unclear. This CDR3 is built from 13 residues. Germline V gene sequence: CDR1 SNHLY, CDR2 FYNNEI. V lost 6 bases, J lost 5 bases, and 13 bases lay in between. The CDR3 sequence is CASRWGLRETQYF. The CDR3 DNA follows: TGTGCCAGCAGGTGGGGTTTGAGGGAGACCCAGTACTTC.

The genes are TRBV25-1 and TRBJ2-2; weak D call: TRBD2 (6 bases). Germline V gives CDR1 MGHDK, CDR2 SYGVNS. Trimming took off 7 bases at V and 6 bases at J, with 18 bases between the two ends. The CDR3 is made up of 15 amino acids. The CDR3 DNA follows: TGTGCCAGCAACCCCCTCTGCCGGGAGTCCGGGGAGCTGTTTTTT. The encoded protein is CASNPLCRESGELFF.

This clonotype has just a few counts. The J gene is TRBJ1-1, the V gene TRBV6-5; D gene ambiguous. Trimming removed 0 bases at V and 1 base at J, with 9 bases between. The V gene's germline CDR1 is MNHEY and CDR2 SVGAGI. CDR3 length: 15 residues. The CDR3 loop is CASSYSGEGNTEAFF. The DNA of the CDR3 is TGTGCCAGCAGTTACTCCGGGGAGGGGAACACTGAAGCTTTCTTT.

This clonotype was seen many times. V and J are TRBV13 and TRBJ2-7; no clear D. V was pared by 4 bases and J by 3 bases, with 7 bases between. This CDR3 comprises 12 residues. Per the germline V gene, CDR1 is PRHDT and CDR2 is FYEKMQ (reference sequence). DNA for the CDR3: TGTGCCAGCAGCTCCCTCGACTACGAGCAGTACTTC. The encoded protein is CASSSLDYEQYF.

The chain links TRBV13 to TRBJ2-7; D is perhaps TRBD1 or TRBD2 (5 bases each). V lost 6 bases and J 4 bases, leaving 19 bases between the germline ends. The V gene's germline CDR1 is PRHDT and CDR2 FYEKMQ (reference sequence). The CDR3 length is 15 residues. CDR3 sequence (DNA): TGTGCCAGCAGTCGGGACCACATGAAGTCATACGAGCAGTACTTC. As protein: CASSRDHMKSYEQYF.

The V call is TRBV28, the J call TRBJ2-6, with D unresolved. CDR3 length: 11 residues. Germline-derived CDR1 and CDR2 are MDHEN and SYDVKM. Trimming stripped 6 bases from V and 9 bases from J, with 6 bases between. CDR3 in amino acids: CASSLHNVLTF. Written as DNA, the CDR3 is TGTGCCAGCAGCCTCCACAACGTCCTGACTTTC.

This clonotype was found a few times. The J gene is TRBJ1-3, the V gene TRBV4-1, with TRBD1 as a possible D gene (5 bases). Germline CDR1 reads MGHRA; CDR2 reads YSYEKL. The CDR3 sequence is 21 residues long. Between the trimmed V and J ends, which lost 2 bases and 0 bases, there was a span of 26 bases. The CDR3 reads CASSQPTGPVGDPSSGNTIYF. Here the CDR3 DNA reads TGCGCCAGCAGCCAACCTACAGGTCCAGTGGGGGACCCGAGCTCTGGAAACACCATATATTTT.

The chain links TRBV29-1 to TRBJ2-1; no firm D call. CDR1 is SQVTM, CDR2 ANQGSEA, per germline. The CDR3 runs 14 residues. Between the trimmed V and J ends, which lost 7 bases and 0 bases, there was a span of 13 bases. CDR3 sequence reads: CSAAKSGSYNEQFF. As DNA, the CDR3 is TGCAGCGCTGCCAAGAGTGGCTCCTACAATGAGCAGTTCTTC.

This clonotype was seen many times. The CDR3 DNA reads TGTGCCAGCAGTGACCTTAATACGCAGTATTTT. Translating it yields CASSDLNTQYF. The rearrangement joins TRBV28 to TRBJ2-3; no clear D. This CDR3 is built from 11 residues. Trimming stripped 5 bases from V and 7 bases from J, with 7 bases between. Germline CDR1 MDHEN, CDR2 SYDVKM.

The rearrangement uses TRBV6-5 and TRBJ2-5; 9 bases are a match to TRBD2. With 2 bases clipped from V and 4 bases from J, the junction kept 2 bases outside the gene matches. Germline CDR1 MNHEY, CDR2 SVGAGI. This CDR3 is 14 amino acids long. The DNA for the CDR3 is TGTGCCAGCAGTTACGGCGGGGGGGCAGAGACCCAGTACTTC. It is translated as CASSYGGGAETQYF.

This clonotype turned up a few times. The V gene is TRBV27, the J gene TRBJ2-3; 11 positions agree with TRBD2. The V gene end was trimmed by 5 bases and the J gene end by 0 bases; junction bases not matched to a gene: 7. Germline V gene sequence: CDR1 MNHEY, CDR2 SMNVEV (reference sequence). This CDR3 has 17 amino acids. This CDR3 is CASSRRTSGYSTDTQYF. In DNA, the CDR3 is TGTGCCAGCAGTAGACGGACTAGCGGGTATAGCACAGATACGCAGTATTTT.